The rows below give T cell receptor beta chains drawn from one sample of a study of Ad26.COV2.S vaccination and SARS-CoV-2 variants. TCRdb's table, derived via immunoSEQ multiplex PCR, lists solely in-frame clones and lacks some. The sample includes 300,000 to 350,000 clones, 75% to 90% seen only once; the top ten take approximately 12%. This material consisted of peripheral blood, taken in a trial of Ad26.COV2.S vaccine versus placebo. These receptors originate from a person between 18 and 60 years old who received the Ad26.COV2.S COVID-19 vaccine or a placebo. Each CDR3 is given with its conserved first and last residue. Each record gives: D gene, clone size, J gene, V gene, CDR3 protein, CDR3 DNA. D genes are given only for firm matches. Size tells how often a clone was seen (once, few, many) or the class of an expanded clone, and some rows leave it out.

NA | once | TRBJ2-1 | TRBV24-1 | CATSDLDGSSYNEQFF | TGTGCCACCAGTGATTTGGATGGGAGCTCCTACAATGAGCAGTTCTTC
NA | NA | TRBJ2-7 | TRBV6-2/TRBV6-3 | CASSYSNYEQYF | TGTGCCAGCAGTTACTCGAACTACGAGCAGTACTTC
NA | NA | TRBJ2-7 | TRBV5-6 | CASTSPPFSYEQYF | TGTGCCAGCACCAGCCCTCCTTTCTCCTACGAGCAGTACTTC
NA | NA | TRBJ1-1 | TRBV19 | CASKLLGNTEAFF | TGTGCCAGTAAATTACTTGGAAACACTGAAGCTTTCTTT
NA | NA | TRBJ1-1 | TRBV10-3 | CAITPTGQAEAFF | TGTGCCATCACACCTACAGGGCAAGCTGAAGCTTTCTTT
NA | NA | TRBJ2-2 | TRBV19 | CASTLSGPGELFF | TGTGCCAGTACGCTTTCAGGGCCCGGGGAGCTGTTTTTT
NA | NA | TRBJ2-4 | TRBV24-1 | CGGRAGDMDIQYF | TGTGGGGGAAGGGCAGGAGATATGGACATTCAGTACTTC
NA | once | TRBJ2-2 | TRBV2 | CASSEGWGNTGELFF | TGTGCCAGCAGTGAAGGATGGGGGAACACCGGGGAGCTGTTTTTT
NA | few | TRBJ2-2 | TRBV4-2 | CASSQGRTGKGIGELFF | TGTGCCAGCAGCCAAGGAAGAACAGGGAAGGGAATCGGGGAGCTGTTTTTT
NA | NA | TRBJ1-5 | TRBV28 | CASSLRIFWGVDRSNQPQHF | TGTGCCAGCAGTTTACGAATTTTCTGGGGGGTTGACCGAAGCAATCAGCCCCAGCATTTT
NA | once | TRBJ1-2 | TRBV7-2 | CASTQGEGRGYTF | TGTGCCAGCACCCAAGGGGAGGGGAGAGGCTACACCTTC
TRBD1 | NA | TRBJ2-7 | TRBV4-3 | CASSQEMTGKNEQYF | TGCGCCAGCAGCCAAGAAATGACAGGGAAAAACGAGCAGTACTTC
TRBD1 | NA | TRBJ1-6 | TRBV28 | CAGSGQRDSPLHF | TGTGCCGGGTCGGGACAGCGGGATTCACCCCTCCACTTT
TRBD1 | NA | TRBJ2-5 | TRBV6-5 | CASRQGGETQYF | TGTGCCAGCAGACAGGGGGGAGAGACCCAGTACTTC
NA | NA | TRBJ2-1 | TRBV28 | CASSPPRRTSYNEQFF | TGTGCCAGCAGCCCCCCACGCCGTACATCCTACAATGAGCAGTTCTTC
NA | NA | TRBJ2-5 | TRBV5-5 | CASSFSPETQYF | TGTGCCAGCAGCTTTTCTCCAGAGACCCAGTACTTC
TRBD1 | few | TRBJ2-2 | TRBV24-1 | CATSEGGLGQDTGELFF | TGTGCCACCAGTGAAGGGGGTCTGGGACAGGACACCGGGGAGCTGTTTTTT
TRBD1 | NA | TRBJ2-7 | TRBV7-9 | CASSLQQGAGEQYF | TGTGCCAGCAGCTTACAACAGGGGGCGGGCGAGCAGTACTTC
NA | NA | TRBJ2-7 | TRBV28 | CASCLYRENEQYF | TGTGCCAGCTGCCTCTACCGGGAAAACGAGCAGTACTTC
TRBD2 | NA | TRBJ2-1 | TRBV7-9 | CASSLARLADYNEQFF | TGTGCCAGCAGCTTAGCCCGACTAGCAGACTACAATGAGCAGTTCTTC
NA | NA | TRBJ1-1 | TRBV30 | CAWSVARNTEAFF | TGTGCCTGGAGTGTGGCCAGGAACACTGAAGCTTTCTTT
NA | few | TRBJ2-2 | TRBV30 | CAWRARGSSTGELFF | TGTGCCTGGAGAGCTAGGGGGTCATCCACCGGGGAGCTGTTTTTT
NA | NA | TRBJ2-4 | TRBV7-2 | CASSFAGTPQSKNIQYF | TGTGCCAGCAGCTTTGCGGGGACACCCCAAAGCAAAAACATTCAGTACTTC
NA | NA | TRBJ2-5 | TRBV18 | CASSPNQETQYF | TGTGCCAGCTCACCAAACCAAGAGACCCAGTACTTC
NA | once | TRBJ1-5 | TRBV28 | CASSLNPRNQPQHF | TGTGCCAGCAGTCTTAACCCCAGGAACCAGCCCCAGCATTTT
NA | NA | TRBJ2-7 | TRBV6-5 | CASTLLGGLDYEQYF | TGTGCCAGCACCCTTCTGGGGGGGCTTGACTACGAGCAGTACTTC
NA | NA | TRBJ1-5 | TRBV7-9 | CASSFGQAQPQHF | TGTGCCAGCAGCTTTGGGCAGGCTCAGCCCCAGCATTTT
NA | NA | TRBJ2-3 | TRBV4-2 | CASSQEDRDTQYF | TGTGCCAGCAGCCAAGAGGATCGGGATACGCAGTATTTT
NA | NA | TRBJ1-3 | TRBV6-2/TRBV6-3 | CASSERLTGNTIYF | TGTGCCAGCAGTGAGCGCTTGACAGGAAACACCATATATTTT
NA | few | TRBJ2-7 | TRBV29-1 | CSVVDTGSYEQYF | TGCAGCGTTGTTGACACGGGCTCCTACGAGCAGTACTTC
NA | NA | TRBJ2-5 | TRBV4-1 | CASSQGNTQETQYF | TGCGCCAGCAGCCAGGGGAATACCCAAGAGACCCAGTACTTC
NA | few | TRBJ2-2 | TRBV7-2 | CASSWGDGELFF | TGTGCCAGCAGCTGGGGTGATGGGGAGCTGTTTTTT
NA | NA | TRBJ2-3 | TRBV19 | CASSIGDHTQYF | TGTGCCAGTAGTATAGGTGACCATACGCAGTATTTT
NA | many | TRBJ2-2 | TRBV4-1 | CASSQVASSTGELFF | TGCGCCAGCAGCCAAGTTGCCTCGTCCACCGGGGAGCTGTTTTTT
NA | NA | TRBJ2-5 | TRBV7-2 | CASSPASGGETQYF | TGTGCCAGCAGCCCGGCGAGTGGCGGGGAGACCCAGTACTTC
TRBD1 | NA | TRBJ1-3 | TRBV5-6 | CASRGGDRQSSGNTIYF | TGTGCCAGCAGAGGAGGGGACAGACAAAGCTCTGGAAACACCATATATTTT
NA | NA | TRBJ2-1 | TRBV7-2 | CASSSQSGLGSRFF | TGTGCCAGCAGCTCCCAGTCCGGGCTGGGTAGCAGGTTCTTC
TRBD2 | NA | TRBJ2-1 | TRBV11-2 | CASSLEAGGEQFF | TGTGCCAGCAGCTTAGAGGCGGGGGGCGAGCAGTTCTTC
NA | once | TRBJ2-4 | TRBV5-1 | CASLPPSLYF | TGCGCCAGCCTCCCGCCTTCGCTGTACTTC
TRBD2 | NA | TRBJ2-1 | TRBV3-1/TRBV3-2 | CASSHETSGREGNEQFF | TGTGCCAGCAGCCATGAGACTAGCGGGAGAGAGGGCAATGAGCAGTTCTTC
NA | NA | TRBJ1-5 | TRBV30 | CAWSLGGTNQPQHF | TGTGCCTGGAGTTTAGGAGGGACCAATCAGCCCCAGCATTTT
TRBD2 | NA | TRBJ2-1 | TRBV7-2 | CASSLAGGTRYNEQFF | TGTGCCAGCAGCTTAGCAGGGGGGACTAGATACAATGAGCAGTTCTTC
NA | NA | TRBJ2-5 | TRBV28 | CASSLSYNGTGETQYF | TGTGCCAGCAGTTTATCTTACAACGGGACTGGGGAGACCCAGTACTTC
NA | once | TRBJ1-3 | TRBV18 | CASSPAVAGNTIYF | TGTGCCAGCTCACCTGCCGTGGCTGGAAACACCATATATTTT
NA | NA | TRBJ2-6 | TRBV28 | CASRYSGANVLTF | TGTGCCAGCCGGTACTCTGGGGCCAACGTCCTGACTTTC
NA | NA | TRBJ1-1 | TRBV10-3 | CATTGWGTEAFF | TGTGCCACTACGGGTTGGGGCACTGAAGCTTTCTTT
NA | NA | TRBJ2-1 | TRBV7-6 | CASSLDGYNEQFF | TGTGCCAGCAGCTTAGATGGATACAATGAGCAGTTCTTC
NA | NA | TRBJ1-2 | TRBV12-3/TRBV12-4 | CASSLGRDGGYTF | TGTGCCAGCAGTTTAGGCAGGGACGGTGGCTACACCTTC
NA | NA | TRBJ2-7 | TRBV24-1 | CATSEAGRAAYEQYF | TGTGCCACCAGTGAAGCGGGCAGGGCAGCCTACGAGCAGTACTTC